The 14 T cell receptor beta chains presented below share a single source sample, sequenced in a study of blood T cell repertoires in COVID-19. This table comes from immunoSEQ multiplex PCR, and its TCRdb copy is limited to in-frame clones, with some not included. The table records fewer than 110,000 clones, around 88% of them present only once. The specimen sequenced was peripheral blood. All receptors come from a human donor in a cohort sampled during active COVID-19.

This chain links TRBV5-1 with TRBJ1-5; 7 bases agree with TRBD1. The CDR3 loop spans 15 amino acids. The V and J ends lost 4 bases and 0 bases, in that order; junction bases with no gene match: 4. Germline lookup yields CDR1 SGHRS and CDR2 YFSETQ. The CDR3 loop reads CASSAGTDSNQPQHF. DNA of the CDR3: TGCGCCAGCAGCGCAGGGACAGATAGCAATCAGCCCCAGCATTTT. The full variable domain, with the rest looked up from reference TRBV5-1 and TRBJ1-5, is KAGVTQTPRYLIKTRGQQVTLSCSPISGHRSVSWYQQTPGQGLQFLFEYFSETQRNKGNFPGRFSGRQFSNSRSEMNVSTLELGDSALYLCASSAGTDSNQPQHFGDGTRLSIL.

The rearrangement joins TRBV9 to TRBJ1-3; D remains ambiguous. Trimming pared 3 bases from V and 7 bases from J, leaving 5 bases between. In germline, CDR1 is SGDLS, CDR2 YYNGEE. The CDR3 runs 11 residues. In DNA form, the CDR3 reads TGTGCCAGCAGCGCCCGGAACACCATATATTTT. The encoded protein is CASSARNTIYF.

J is TRBJ1-4 and V is TRBV5-1; D is ambiguous. Germline CDR1 reads SGHRS; CDR2 reads YFSETQ. Deletions cut 0 bases from V and 1 base from J, with 10 bases between. The CDR3 is made up of 16 amino acids. The CDR3 coding sequence is TGCGCCAGCAGCTTGGTAGGGAGGCGAACTAATGAAAAACTGTTTTTT. Its translation: CASSLVGRRTNEKLFF.

The chain uses TRBV24-1 and TRBJ2-1, with TRBD2 identical over 9 bases. The trim removed 4 bases at V and 5 bases at J, leaving 11 bases unmatched. The length of the CDR3 is 17 residues. Looked up from germline, CDR1 is KGHDR and CDR2 is SFDVKD. The CDR3 region has the DNA TGTGCCACCAGTGAGAGATTTCGCGGGAGGGTTCACAATGAGCAGTTCTTC. It translates to CATSERFRGRVHNEQFF.

The chain couples TRBV28 to TRBJ1-2; no clear D gene. Trimming took off 7 bases at V and 1 base at J, with 10 bases between the two ends. This CDR3 region has 13 residues. CDR1 and CDR2 from the germline V gene are MDHEN and SYDVKM. CDR3 amino acids: CASTAVSNYGYTF. CDR3 nucleotide sequence: TGTGCCAGCACCGCTGTCAGTAACTATGGCTACACCTTC.

V and J are TRBV18 and TRBJ1-4; 7 bases are a match to TRBD1. This CDR3 is built from 14 residues. CDR1 is KGHSH, CDR2 LQKENI, per germline. V lost 6 bases, J lost 4 bases, and 5 bases stayed unmatched. The CDR3: CASSPGQSNEKLFF. The CDR3 region has the DNA TGTGCCAGCTCCCCGGGACAGAGTAATGAAAAACTGTTTTTT.

This chain connects TRBV2 to TRBJ2-3; possibly TRBD1 for D (6 bases). Germline V CDR1 and CDR2: SNHLY, FYNNEI. Trimming pared 6 bases from V and 4 bases from J, leaving 8 bases between. This CDR3 is built from 12 residues. The chain's CDR3 is CASRGQPDTQYF. Here the CDR3 DNA reads TGTGCCAGCAGAGGACAGCCAGATACGCAGTATTTT.

This clone was picked up one time. The chain employs TRBV6-2 or TRBV6-3 and TRBJ2-7, with TRBD2 matching 9 bases. Germline V gene data show CDR1 as MNHEY and CDR2 as SVGEGT. With V trimmed by 6 bases and J by 7 bases, 19 bases remained unmatched. The CDR3 is 17 amino acids. The CDR3 spells CASSPLSGSYGFGEQYF. The CDR3 coding sequence is TGTGCCAGCAGCCCCCTTAGCGGGAGTTACGGGTTTGGGGAGCAGTACTTC.

J is TRBJ1-4 and V is TRBV7-2; D is undetermined. The V gene's germline CDR1 is SGHTA and CDR2 FQGNSA. The CDR3 totals 16 residues. V gave up 3 bases and J gave up 0 bases, with 11 bases separating them. The CDR3 is CASSFGDRATNEKLFF. Here the CDR3 DNA reads TGTGCCAGCAGCTTCGGGGATCGGGCAACTAATGAAAAACTGTTTTTT.

This clone came up a few times. This chain links TRBV7-9 with TRBJ2-1; 7 positions match TRBD1. V shed 5 bases and J 7 bases; nucleotides not matched to a gene: 14. CDR3 size: 16 residues. Germline CDR1 is SEHNR and CDR2 is FQNEAQ (reference sequence). For the CDR3, the DNA is TGTGCCAGCAGCCCCTCTGCAGGCTTACAGGGGAATGAGCAGTTCTTC. Translated: CASSPSAGLQGNEQFF.

This chain connects TRBV28 to TRBJ2-7; D gene ambiguous. In germline, CDR1 is MDHEN, CDR2 SYDVKM. V gave up 6 bases and J gave up 0 bases, with 15 bases separating them. This CDR3 spans 15 amino acids. This CDR3 reads CASSRTTLSSYEQYF. CDR3 coding DNA: TGTGCCAGCAGCCGAACTACCCTCAGCTCCTACGAGCAGTACTTC.

The chain is built from TRBV29-1 and TRBJ2-5, with 7 bases matching TRBD2. The V gene end was trimmed by 0 bases and the J gene end by 2 bases; junction bases not matched to a gene: 12. CDR3 length equals 17 residues. Germline values: CDR1 SQVTM, CDR2 ANQGSEA. The CDR3 is CSVEDPYDLAEQETQYF. CDR3 nucleotide sequence: TGCAGCGTTGAAGACCCCTACGACCTAGCGGAACAAGAGACCCAGTACTTC.

The V and J genes are TRBV6-5 and TRBJ2-7; TRBD2 is a possible D gene (6 bases). The germline V and J ends were trimmed by 4 bases and 7 bases, with 20 bases remaining between them. The germline gives CDR1 MNHEY, CDR2 SVGAGI. The CDR3 has 15 residues. In DNA, the CDR3 is TGTGCCAGCAGTTCTTCCGGGACTTTTCCATGGGAGCAGTACTTC. Its translation: CASSSSGTFPWEQYF.

This rearrangement joins TRBV19 to TRBJ1-2; D is unclear. This CDR3 has 13 residues. With 3 bases removed from V and 4 bases from J, the gap between germline ends came to 9 bases. Germline V gives CDR1 LNHDA, CDR2 SQIVND (reference sequence). In DNA form, the CDR3 reads TGTGCCAGTAGTATTGAACAGACCTATGGCTACACCTTC. It yields the protein CASSIEQTYGYTF.